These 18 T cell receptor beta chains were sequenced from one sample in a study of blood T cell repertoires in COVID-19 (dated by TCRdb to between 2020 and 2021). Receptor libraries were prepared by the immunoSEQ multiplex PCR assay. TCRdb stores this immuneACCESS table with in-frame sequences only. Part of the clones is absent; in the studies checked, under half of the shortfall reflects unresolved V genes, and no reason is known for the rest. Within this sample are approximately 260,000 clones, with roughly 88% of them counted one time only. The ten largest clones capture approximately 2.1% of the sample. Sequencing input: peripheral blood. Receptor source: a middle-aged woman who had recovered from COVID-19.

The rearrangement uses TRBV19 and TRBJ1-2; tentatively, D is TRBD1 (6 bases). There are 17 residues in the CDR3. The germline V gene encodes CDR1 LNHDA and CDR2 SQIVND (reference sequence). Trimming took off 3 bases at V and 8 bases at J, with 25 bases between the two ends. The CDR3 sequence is CASSMGEGANGRGGYTF. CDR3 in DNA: TGTGCCAGTAGTATGGGGGAGGGAGCTAACGGCAGGGGCGGCTACACCTTC.

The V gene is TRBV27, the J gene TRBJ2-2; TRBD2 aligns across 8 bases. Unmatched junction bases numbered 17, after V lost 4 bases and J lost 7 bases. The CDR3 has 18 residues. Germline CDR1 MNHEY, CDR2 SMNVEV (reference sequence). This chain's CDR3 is CASSSPGLGSGMSGELFF. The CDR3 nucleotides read TGTGCCAGCAGTTCCCCCGGCTTGGGTAGCGGGATGAGCGGGGAGCTGTTTTTT.

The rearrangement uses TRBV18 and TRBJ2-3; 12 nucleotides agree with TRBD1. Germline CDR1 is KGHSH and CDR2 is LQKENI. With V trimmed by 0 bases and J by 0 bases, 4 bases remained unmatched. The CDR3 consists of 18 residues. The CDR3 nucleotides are TGTGCCAGCTCACCACCTCGGGGACAGGGGGCTAGCACAGATACGCAGTATTTT. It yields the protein CASSPPRGQGASTDTQYF.

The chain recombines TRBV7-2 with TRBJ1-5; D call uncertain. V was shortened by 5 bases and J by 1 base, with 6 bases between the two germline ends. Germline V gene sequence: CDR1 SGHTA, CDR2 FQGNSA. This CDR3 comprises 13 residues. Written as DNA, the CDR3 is TGTGCCAGCAGCGGGCAGAGCAATCAGCCCCAGCATTTT. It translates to CASSGQSNQPQHF.

The chain's CDR3 is CSVESGTLKGEAFF. The CDR3 bases are TGCAGCGTTGAAAGCGGCACTCTCAAGGGTGAAGCTTTCTTT. The chain recombines TRBV29-1 with TRBJ1-1; D is ambiguous. The V end lost 2 bases, the J end lost 7 bases, and 17 bases lay between the germline ends. CDR1 and CDR2 (germline): SQVTM, ANQGSEA. The CDR3 totals 14 residues. The entire variable domain, with the rest obtained from reference TRBV29-1 and TRBJ1-1, is as follows: SAVISQKPSRDICQRGTSLTIQCQVDSQVTMMFWYRQQPGQSLTLIATANQGSEATYESGFVIDKFPISRPNLTFSTLTVSNMSPEDSSIYLCSVESGTLKGEAFFGQGTRLTVV.

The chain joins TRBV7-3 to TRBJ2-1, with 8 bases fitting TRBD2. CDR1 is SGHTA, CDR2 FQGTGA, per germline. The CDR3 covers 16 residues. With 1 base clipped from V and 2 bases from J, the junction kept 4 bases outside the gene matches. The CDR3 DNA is TGTGCCAGCAGCTTAATGGTAGCGGGAACCTACAATGAGCAGTTCTTC. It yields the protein CASSLMVAGTYNEQFF.

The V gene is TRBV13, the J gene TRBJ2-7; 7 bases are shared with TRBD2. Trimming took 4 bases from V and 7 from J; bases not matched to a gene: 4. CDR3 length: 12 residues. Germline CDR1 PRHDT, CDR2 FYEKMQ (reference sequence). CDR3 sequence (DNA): TGTGCCAGCAGCTCCCCCGGGAGGGAGCAGTACTTC. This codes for CASSSPGREQYF.

The CDR3 bases are TGTGCCAGCAGCCCAGGGACAGGGGGCACAGATACGCAGTATTTT. Translation: CASSPGTGGTDTQYF. The chain combines TRBV7-3 with TRBJ2-3, with 10 bases lining up with TRBD1. This CDR3 spans 15 amino acids. The trim removed 5 bases at V and 1 base at J, leaving 3 bases unmatched. CDR1 and CDR2 from the germline V gene are SGHTA and FQGTGA.

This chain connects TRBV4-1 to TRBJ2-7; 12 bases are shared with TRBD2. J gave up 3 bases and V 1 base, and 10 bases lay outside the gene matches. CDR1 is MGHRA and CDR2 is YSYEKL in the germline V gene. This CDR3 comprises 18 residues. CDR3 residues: CASSQGGASGRALYEQYF. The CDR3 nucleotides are TGCGCCAGCAGCCAAGGGGGAGCTAGCGGGAGGGCTCTCTACGAGCAGTACTTC.

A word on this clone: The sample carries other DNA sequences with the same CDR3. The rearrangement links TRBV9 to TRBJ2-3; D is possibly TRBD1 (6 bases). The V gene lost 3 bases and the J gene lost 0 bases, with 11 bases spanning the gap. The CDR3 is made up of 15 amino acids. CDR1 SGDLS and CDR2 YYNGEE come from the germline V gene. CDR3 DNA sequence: TGTGCCAGCAGCGCTGGACAGTTTAGCACAGATACGCAGTATTTT. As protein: CASSAGQFSTDTQYF.

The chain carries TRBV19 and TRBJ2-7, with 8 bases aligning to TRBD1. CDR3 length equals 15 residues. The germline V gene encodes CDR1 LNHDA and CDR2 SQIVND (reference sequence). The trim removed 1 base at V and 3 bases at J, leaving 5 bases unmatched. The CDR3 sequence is CASSIAPGQDYEQYF. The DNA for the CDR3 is TGTGCCAGTAGTATAGCCCCGGGACAGGACTACGAGCAGTACTTC.

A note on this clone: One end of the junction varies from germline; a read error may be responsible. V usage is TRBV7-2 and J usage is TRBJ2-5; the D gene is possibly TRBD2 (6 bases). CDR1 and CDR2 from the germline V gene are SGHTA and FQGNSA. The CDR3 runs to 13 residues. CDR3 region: CASSLASRDWWHF. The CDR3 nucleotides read TGTGCCAGCAGCTTAGCTTCCCGGGACTGGTGGCACTTC.

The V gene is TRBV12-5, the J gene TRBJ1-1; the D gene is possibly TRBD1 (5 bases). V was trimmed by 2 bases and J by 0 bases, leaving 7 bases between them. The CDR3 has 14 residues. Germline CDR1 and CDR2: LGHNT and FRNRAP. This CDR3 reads CASGLSGVNTEAFF. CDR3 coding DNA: TGTGCTAGTGGTTTGTCGGGGGTGAACACTGAAGCTTTCTTT.

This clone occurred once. The CDR3 reads CASSLGLQGRGEKLFF. The CDR3 DNA follows: TGTGCCAGCAGCTTGGGCCTACAGGGACGAGGGGAAAAACTGTTTTTT. The chain carries TRBV5-5 and TRBJ1-4; D may be TRBD1 (6 bases). The V gene's germline CDR1 is SGHKS and CDR2 YYEKEE (reference sequence). CDR3 length equals 16 residues. Trimming took off 0 bases at V and 8 bases at J, with 17 bases between the two ends.

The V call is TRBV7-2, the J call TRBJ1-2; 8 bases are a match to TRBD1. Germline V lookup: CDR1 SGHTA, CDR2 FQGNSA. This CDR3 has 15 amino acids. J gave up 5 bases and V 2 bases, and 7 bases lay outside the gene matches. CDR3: CASSLSSGGSYGYTF. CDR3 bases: TGTGCCAGCAGCTTAAGCTCAGGGGGCAGTTATGGCTACACCTTC. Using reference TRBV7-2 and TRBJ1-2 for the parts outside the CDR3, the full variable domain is GAGVSQSPSNKVTEKGKDVELRCDPISGHTALYWYRQSLGQGLEFLIYFQGNSAPDKSGLPSDRFSAERTGGSVSTLTIQRTQQEDSAVYLCASSLSSGGSYGYTFGSGTRLTVV.

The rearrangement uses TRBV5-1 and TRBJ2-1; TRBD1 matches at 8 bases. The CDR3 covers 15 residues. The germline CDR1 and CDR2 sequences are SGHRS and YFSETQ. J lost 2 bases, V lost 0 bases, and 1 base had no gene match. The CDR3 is CASSLEDRAYNEQFF. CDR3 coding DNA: TGCGCCAGCAGCTTGGAGGACAGGGCCTACAATGAGCAGTTCTTC.

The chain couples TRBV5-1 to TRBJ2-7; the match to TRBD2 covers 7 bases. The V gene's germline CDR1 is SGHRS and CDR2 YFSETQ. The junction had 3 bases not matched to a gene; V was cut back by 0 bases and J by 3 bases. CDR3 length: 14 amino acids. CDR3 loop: CASSLGREFYEQYF. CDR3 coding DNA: TGCGCCAGCAGCTTGGGGCGGGAGTTCTACGAGCAGTACTTC.

The CDR3 DNA follows: TGTGCCACCAGCAGAGACAGGGGGTTTATTTACGAGCAGTACTTC. Residues: CATSRDRGFIYEQYF. This chain joins TRBV15 and TRBJ2-7; the match to TRBD1 covers 7 bases. The CDR3 has 15 residues. Losses at the gene ends were 0 bases for V and 4 bases for J; bases not matched to a gene: 6. In germline, CDR1 is LNHNV, CDR2 YYDKDF (reference sequence).